This T cell receptor (beta chain) was identified during a study of T-cell reconstitution after alpha-beta-depleted transplantation in children. CDR3 size: 12 residues. The V end was cut by 3 bases, the J end by 6 bases, with 6 bases between. Germline assignment: CDR1 MGHDK and CDR2 SYGVNS. A TCRbeta library incorporating unique molecular identifiers was prepared. A single record per CDR3 protein comes from TCRdb applying MiXCR to the PCR reads. The repertoire holds hundreds of thousands of distinct CDR3 sequences, with 16% as singletons. The chain has TRBV25-1 and TRBJ2-1; unclear D gene. The receptor comes from a human donor who donated a stem cell graft to a child with acute myeloid leukemia. The sample in question was PBMCs from the stem cell graft donor, obtained from the stem cell graft. The CDR3 region has the DNA TGTGCCAGCAGTGACGGAGCCAATGAGCAGTTCTTC. As protein: CASSDGANEQFF.